This TCR beta chain comes out of a study of PD-1 blockade in classical Hodgkin lymphoma. Generated by immunoSEQ multiplex PCR, the TCRdb table keeps only in-frame clones and is missing some. The table has 100,000 or so clones, 75% to 90% seen once. Relapses following autologous stem cell transplantation were seen in all patients, with brentuximab vedotin exposure varying. CDR3 size: 17 residues. This specimen consisted of peripheral blood mononuclear cells (PBMCs), obtained before the second cycle of nivolumab. The gene calls are TRBV21-1 and TRBJ1-5; TRBD1 was called by the table and not checked on the DNA. TRBV21-1 has pseudogene status. The clonotype was recovered from a human donor with classical Hodgkin lymphoma. CDR3 in amino acids: CASSKARGWICNQPQHF. In nucleotides, the CDR3 is TGTGCCAGCAGCAAAGCAAGGGGGTGGATTTGCAATCAGCCCCAGCATTTT.